This T cell receptor beta chain derives from a study of regulatory T cells in long-lasting Graves disease. Comments on this clonotype: Its specificity is unknown.

Building the TCR beta libraries relied on iRepertoire HTBI primers, and CDR3 regions underwent Arm-PCR. MiXCR, run by TCRdb on the multiplex PCR reads, gives a single entry per CDR3 protein. The sample lists 450,000 to 600,000 distinct CDR3 sequences, roughly 13% occurring once. Findings and caveats of the study: Lower TCR diversity was seen in persistent Graves' patients than in newly diagnosed ones.

Time point specified: newly diagnosed GD, antithyroid drugs for less than 3 months. PBMCs were the source of the RNA used for TCR sequencing. The CDR3 sequence is 15 residues long. Germline loops: CDR1 DFQATT, CDR2 SNEGSKA (reference sequence). Unmatched junction bases numbered 8, after V lost 6 bases and J lost 0 bases. The sample was also linked to a second study, of T cells in Graves' hyperthyroidism and ophthalmopathy.

The TCR comes from a man aged 25 to 45 with Graves disease. The sample here was peripheral blood mononuclear cells (PBMCs), taken at new diagnosis, from a patient treated with antithyroid drugs. The J gene is TRBJ1-3, the V gene TRBV20-1; 7 bases map to TRBD1. The CDR3 bases are TGCAGTGCCCAGGACAGGCGGGCCTCTGGAAACACCATATATTTT. Protein sequence: CSAQDRRASGNTIYF.